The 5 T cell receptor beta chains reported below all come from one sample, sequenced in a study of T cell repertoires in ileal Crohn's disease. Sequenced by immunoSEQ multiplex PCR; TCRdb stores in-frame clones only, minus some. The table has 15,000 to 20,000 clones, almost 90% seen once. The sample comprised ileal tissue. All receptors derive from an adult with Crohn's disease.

The CDR3, as DNA: TGCGCCAGCAGCTTGGGACAGGAATACAATGAGCAGTTCTTC. Its translation: CASSLGQEYNEQFF. The chain employs TRBV5-1 and TRBJ2-1; maybe TRBD1 (6 bases). Trimming left V 0 bases short and J 4 bases short, with 8 bases between. The CDR3 is 14 amino acids. From germline, CDR1 is SGHRS and CDR2 YFSETQ.

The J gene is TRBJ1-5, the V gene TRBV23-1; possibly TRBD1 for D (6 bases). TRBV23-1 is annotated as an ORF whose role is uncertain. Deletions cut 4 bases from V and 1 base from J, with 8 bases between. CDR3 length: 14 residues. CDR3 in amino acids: CASSRGGSNQPQHF. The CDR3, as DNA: TGCGCCAGCAGTCGAGGGGGAAGCAATCAGCCCCAGCATTTT.

The CDR3 nucleotides read TGTGCCAGCAGCCAAGAAGGAGGGGGCGAGACCTACGAGCAGTACTTC. Its protein is CASSQEGGGETYEQYF. J is TRBJ2-7 and V is TRBV4-2; D may be TRBD1 (7 bases). Trimming pared 0 bases from V and 2 bases from J, leaving 14 bases between. This CDR3 is built from 16 residues. The germline CDR1 and CDR2 sequences are LGHNA and YNFKEQ.

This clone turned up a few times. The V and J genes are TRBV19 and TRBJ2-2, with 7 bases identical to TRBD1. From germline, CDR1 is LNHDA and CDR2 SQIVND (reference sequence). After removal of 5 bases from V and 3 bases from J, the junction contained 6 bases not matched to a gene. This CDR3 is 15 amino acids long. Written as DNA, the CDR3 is TGTGCCAGTAGTGAACAGGGGATCGACACCGGGGAGCTGTTTTTT. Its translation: CASSEQGIDTGELFF.

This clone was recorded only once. The DNA of the CDR3 is TGTGCCAGCAGCATTAGCGGGAGGATTAGCACAGATACGCAGTATTTT. Translated: CASSISGRISTDTQYF. This rearrangement joins TRBV13 to TRBJ2-3, with TRBD2 matching 10 bases. The CDR3 length is 16 residues. Trimming cost V 5 bases and J 0 bases; bases outside gene matches: 5. The germline CDR1 and CDR2 sequences are PRHDT and FYEKMQ (reference sequence).